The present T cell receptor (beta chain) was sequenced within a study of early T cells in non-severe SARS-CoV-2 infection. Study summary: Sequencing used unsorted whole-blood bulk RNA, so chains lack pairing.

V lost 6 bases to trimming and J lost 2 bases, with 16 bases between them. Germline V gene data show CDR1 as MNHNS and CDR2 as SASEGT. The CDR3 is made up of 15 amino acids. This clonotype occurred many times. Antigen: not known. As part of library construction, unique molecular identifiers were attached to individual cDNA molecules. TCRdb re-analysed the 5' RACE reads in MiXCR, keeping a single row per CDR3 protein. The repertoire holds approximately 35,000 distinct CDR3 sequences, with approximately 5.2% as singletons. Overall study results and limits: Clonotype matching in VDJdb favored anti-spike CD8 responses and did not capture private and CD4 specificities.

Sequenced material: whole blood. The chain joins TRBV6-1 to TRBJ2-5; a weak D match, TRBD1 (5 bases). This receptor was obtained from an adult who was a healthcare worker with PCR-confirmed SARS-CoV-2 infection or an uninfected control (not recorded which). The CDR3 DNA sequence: TGTGCCAGCAGCCCAATGGTGGGGCAGCAAGAGACCCAGTACTTC. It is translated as CASSPMVGQQETQYF.